The 5 T cell receptor beta chains presented below share a single source sample, sequenced in a study of CD4+ T cells in melanoma. The method was immunoSEQ multiplex PCR; TCRdb's version includes in-frame clones alone and lacks a portion of them. The sample consists of roughly 3,500 clones, around three quarters of them appearing once. The source material was tumor tissue. These receptors were taken from a human donor with melanoma.

The rearrangement uses TRBV5-1 and TRBJ2-7, with 11 bases identical to TRBD2. The CDR3 contains 16 residues. CDR1 and CDR2 from the germline V gene are SGHRS and YFSETQ. The V segment lost 0 bases and the J segment 2 bases; nucleotides outside the gene matches: 4. Here the CDR3 DNA reads TGCGCCAGCAGCTTGGTACTAGCGGGGGCCCCCTACGAGCAGTACTTC. Amino acids: CASSLVLAGAPYEQYF.

The V call is TRBV5-1, the J call TRBJ2-2; the match to TRBD2 covers 13 bases. Germline CDR1 SGHRS, CDR2 YFSETQ. V shed 3 bases and J 5 bases; nucleotides not matched to a gene: 13. This CDR3 region has 19 residues. CDR3 bases: TGCGCCAGCAGCTCGTTGACAGACACTAGCGGGAGGGTAACCGGGGAGCTGTTTTTT. This codes for CASSSLTDTSGRVTGELFF. Variable domain in full (rest from reference TRBV5-1 and TRBJ2-2): KAGVTQTPRYLIKTRGQQVTLSCSPISGHRSVSWYQQTPGQGLQFLFEYFSETQRNKGNFPGRFSGRQFSNSRSEMNVSTLELGDSALYLCASSSLTDTSGRVTGELFFGEGSRLTVL.

The chain combines TRBV4-1 with TRBJ1-5; the D gene is possibly TRBD1 (6 bases). Trimming removed 1 base from V and 5 bases from J, with 6 bases in between. This CDR3 spans 13 amino acids. Germline CDR1 reads MGHRA; CDR2 reads YSYEKL. The CDR3, as DNA: TGCGCCAGCAGCCAAGGGGGGCATCAGCCCCAGCATTTT. Protein: CASSQGGHQPQHF.

The chain joins TRBV5-4 to TRBJ2-7; 10 positions agree with TRBD1. The length of the CDR3 is 15 residues. Germline V gives CDR1 SGHNT, CDR2 YYREEE (reference sequence). The V and J ends lost 4 bases and 7 bases, in that order; junction bases with no gene match: 11. The CDR3 protein is CASSPDRGRLKEQYF. The CDR3 region has the DNA TGTGCCAGCAGCCCCGACAGGGGGCGATTGAAAGAGCAGTACTTC.

The chain links TRBV11-1 to TRBJ1-5; 8 nucleotides line up with TRBD1. Trimming removed 3 bases from V and 5 bases from J; junction bases left unmatched: 0. This CDR3 region has 13 residues. Germline loops: CDR1 SGHAT, CDR2 FQDESV (reference sequence). The CDR3 DNA is TGTGCCAGCAGCTTGGACAGGGATCAGCCCCAGCATTTT. As protein: CASSLDRDQPQHF.